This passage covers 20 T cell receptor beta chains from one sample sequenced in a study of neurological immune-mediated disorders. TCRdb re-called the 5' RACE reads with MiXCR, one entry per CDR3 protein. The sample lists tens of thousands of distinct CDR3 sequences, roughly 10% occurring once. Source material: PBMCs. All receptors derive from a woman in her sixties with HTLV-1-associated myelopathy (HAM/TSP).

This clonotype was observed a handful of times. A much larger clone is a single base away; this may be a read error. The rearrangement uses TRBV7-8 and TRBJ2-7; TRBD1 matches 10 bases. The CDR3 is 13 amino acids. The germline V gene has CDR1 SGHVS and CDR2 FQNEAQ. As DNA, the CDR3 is TGTGCCAGCAGCGGGACAGGGGACTACAAGCAGTACTTC. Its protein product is CASSGTGDYKQYF.

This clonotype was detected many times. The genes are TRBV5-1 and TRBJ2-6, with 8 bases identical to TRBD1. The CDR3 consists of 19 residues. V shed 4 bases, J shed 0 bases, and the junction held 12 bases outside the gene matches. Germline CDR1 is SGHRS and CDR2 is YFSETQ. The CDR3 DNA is TGCGCCAGCAGCGTCCTCGGACAGGGAACCCTCTCTGGGGCCAACGTCCTGACTTTC. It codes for CASSVLGQGTLSGANVLTF. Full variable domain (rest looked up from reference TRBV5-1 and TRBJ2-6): KAGVTQTPRYLIKTRGQQVTLSCSPISGHRSVSWYQQTPGQGLQFLFEYFSETQRNKGNFPGRFSGRQFSNSRSEMNVSTLELGDSALYLCASSVLGQGTLSGANVLTFGAGSRLTVL.

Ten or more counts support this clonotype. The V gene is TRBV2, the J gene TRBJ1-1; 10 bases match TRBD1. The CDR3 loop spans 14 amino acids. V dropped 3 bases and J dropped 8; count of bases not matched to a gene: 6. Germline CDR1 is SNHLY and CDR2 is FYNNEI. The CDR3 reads CASSDGTGASEAFF. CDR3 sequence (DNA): TGTGCCAGCAGTGACGGGACAGGGGCTTCCGAAGCTTTCTTT.

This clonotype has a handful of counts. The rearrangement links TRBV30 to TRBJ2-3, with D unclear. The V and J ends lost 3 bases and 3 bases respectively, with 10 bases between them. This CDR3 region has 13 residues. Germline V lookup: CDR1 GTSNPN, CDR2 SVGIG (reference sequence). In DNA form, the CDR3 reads TGTGCCTGGAGCTTAGGTGGGACAGATACGCAGTATTTT. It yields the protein CAWSLGGTDTQYF.

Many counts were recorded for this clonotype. The CDR3 nucleotides read TGCAGTGCTAGAGAGACTAGCGGGGGGGCTAACGAGCAGTACTTC. Its translation is CSARETSGGANEQYF. J is TRBJ2-7 and V is TRBV20-1, with TRBD2 matching over 14 bases. This CDR3 has 15 residues. V gave up 0 bases and J gave up 5 bases; unmatched junction bases: 3. Germline values: CDR1 DFQATT, CDR2 SNEGSKA (reference sequence).

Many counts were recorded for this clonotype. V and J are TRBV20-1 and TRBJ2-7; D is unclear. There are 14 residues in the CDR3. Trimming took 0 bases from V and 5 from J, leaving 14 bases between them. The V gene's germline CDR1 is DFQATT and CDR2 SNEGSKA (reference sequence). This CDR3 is CSARDRMQVDEQYF. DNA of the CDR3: TGCAGTGCTAGAGATAGGATGCAGGTTGACGAGCAGTACTTC.

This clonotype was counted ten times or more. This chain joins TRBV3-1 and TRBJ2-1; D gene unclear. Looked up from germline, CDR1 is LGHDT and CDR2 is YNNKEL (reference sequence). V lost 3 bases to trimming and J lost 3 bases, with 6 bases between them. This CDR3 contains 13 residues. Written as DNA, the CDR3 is TGTGCCAGCAGCCATGGGGACTACAATGAGCAGTTCTTC. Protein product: CASSHGDYNEQFF.

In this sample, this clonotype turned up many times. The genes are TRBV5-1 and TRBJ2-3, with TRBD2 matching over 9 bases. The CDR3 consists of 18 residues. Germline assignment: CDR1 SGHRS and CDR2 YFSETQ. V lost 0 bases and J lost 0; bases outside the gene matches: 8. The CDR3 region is CASSLDAGGITSTDTQYF. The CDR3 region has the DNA TGCGCCAGCAGCTTGGATGCGGGGGGGATAACTAGCACAGATACGCAGTATTTT. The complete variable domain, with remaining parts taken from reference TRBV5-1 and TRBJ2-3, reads KAGVTQTPRYLIKTRGQQVTLSCSPISGHRSVSWYQQTPGQGLQFLFEYFSETQRNKGNFPGRFSGRQFSNSRSEMNVSTLELGDSALYLCASSLDAGGITSTDTQYFGPGTRLTVL.

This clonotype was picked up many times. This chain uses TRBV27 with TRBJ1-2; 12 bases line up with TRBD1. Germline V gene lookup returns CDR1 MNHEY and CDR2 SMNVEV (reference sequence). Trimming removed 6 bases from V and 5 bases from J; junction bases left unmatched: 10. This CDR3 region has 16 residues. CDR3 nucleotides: TGTGCCAGCAGAAAAGCCGGGACAGGGGGCCGGTATGGCTACACCTTC. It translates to CASRKAGTGGRYGYTF.

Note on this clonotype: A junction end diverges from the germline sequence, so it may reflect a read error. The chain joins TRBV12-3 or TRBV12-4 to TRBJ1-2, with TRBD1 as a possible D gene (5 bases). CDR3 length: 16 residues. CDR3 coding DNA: TGCGCCAGCATCGATCCTGGGGACGGCGCCGGAAATGGCTACACCTTC. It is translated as CASIDPGDGAGNGYTF.

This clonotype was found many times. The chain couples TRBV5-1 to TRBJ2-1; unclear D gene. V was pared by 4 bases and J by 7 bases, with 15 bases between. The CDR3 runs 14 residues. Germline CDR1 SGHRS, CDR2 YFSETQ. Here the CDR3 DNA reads TGCGCCAGCAGCGTAAGAGTAGGCGTTAATGAGCAGTTCTTC. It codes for CASSVRVGVNEQFF.

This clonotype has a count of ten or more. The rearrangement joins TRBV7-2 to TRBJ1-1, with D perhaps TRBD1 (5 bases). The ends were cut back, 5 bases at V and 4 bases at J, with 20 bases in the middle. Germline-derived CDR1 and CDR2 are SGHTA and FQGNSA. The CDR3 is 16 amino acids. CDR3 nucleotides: TGTGCCAGCAGCAGAGACCGGGGCCCGGGAGGCACTGAAGCTTTCTTT. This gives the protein CASSRDRGPGGTEAFF.

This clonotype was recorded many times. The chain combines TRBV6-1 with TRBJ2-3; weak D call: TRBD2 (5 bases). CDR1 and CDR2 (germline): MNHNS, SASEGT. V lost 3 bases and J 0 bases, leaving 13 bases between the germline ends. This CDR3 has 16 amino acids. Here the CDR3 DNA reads TGTGCCAGCAGTGAGCTACCCGGAGGTAGCACAGATACGCAGTATTTT. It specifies CASSELPGGSTDTQYF.

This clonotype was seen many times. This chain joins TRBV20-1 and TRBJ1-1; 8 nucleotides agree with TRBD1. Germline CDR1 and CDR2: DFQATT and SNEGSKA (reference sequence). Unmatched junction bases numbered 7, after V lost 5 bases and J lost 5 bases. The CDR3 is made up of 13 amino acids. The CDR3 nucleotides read TGCAGTGCTGGCAGGGGGCTTGAAACTGAAGCTTTCTTT. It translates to CSAGRGLETEAFF.

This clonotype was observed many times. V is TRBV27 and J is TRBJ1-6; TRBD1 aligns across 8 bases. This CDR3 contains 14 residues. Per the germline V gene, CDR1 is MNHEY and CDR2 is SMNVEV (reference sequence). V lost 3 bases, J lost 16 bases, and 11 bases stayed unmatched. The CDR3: CASSFLGQVRFLHF. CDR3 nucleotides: TGTGCCAGCAGTTTTCTGGGACAGGTACGGTTTCTCCACTTT.

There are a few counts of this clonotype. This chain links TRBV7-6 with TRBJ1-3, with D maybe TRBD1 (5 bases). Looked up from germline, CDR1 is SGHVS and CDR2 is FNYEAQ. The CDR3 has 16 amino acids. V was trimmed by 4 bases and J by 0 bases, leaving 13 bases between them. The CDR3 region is CASSSTRELSGNTIYF. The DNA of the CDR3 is TGTGCCAGCAGCTCGACCAGGGAGCTCTCTGGAAACACCATATATTTT.

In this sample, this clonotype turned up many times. CDR3 protein: CASSHPWNTEAFF. In DNA, the CDR3 is TGTGCCAGCAGTCACCCTTGGAACACTGAAGCTTTCTTT. The V and J genes are TRBV6-5 and TRBJ1-1; D is unclear. Looked up from germline, CDR1 is MNHEY and CDR2 is SVGAGI. V was trimmed by 5 bases and J by 1 base, leaving 8 bases between them. The CDR3 extends over 13 amino acids.

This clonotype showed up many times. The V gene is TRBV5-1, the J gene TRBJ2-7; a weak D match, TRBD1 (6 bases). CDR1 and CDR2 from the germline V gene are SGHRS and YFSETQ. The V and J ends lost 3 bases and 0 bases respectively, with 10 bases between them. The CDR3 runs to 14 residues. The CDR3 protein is CASSWDKSSYEQYF. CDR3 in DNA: TGCGCCAGCAGCTGGGACAAGAGCTCCTACGAGCAGTACTTC.

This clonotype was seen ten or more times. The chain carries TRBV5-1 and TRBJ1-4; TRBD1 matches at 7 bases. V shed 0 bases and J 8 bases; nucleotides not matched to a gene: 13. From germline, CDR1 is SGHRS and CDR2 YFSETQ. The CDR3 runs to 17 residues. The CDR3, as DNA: TGCGCCAGCAGCTTGGAGAGCGACAGGGCCCCGGGGGAAAAACTGTTTTTT. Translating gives CASSLESDRAPGEKLFF.

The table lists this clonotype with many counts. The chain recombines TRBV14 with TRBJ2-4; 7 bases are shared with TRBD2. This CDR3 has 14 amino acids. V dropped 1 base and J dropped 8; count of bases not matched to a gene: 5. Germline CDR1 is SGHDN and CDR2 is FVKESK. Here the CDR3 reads CASSQVSGGHIQYF. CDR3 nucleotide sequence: TGTGCCAGCAGCCAAGTTTCGGGGGGTCACATTCAGTACTTC.